Below are 28 T cell receptor beta chains sequenced from a single sample in a study of T-cell reconstitution after alpha-beta-depleted transplantation in children. Unique molecular identifiers were used to barcode this TCRbeta library. TCRdb analysed the PCR reads with MiXCR anew, one entry per CDR3 protein. This table holds about 610,000 distinct CDR3 sequences, about 10% found once. Specimen: PBMCs from the stem cell graft donor, collected from the stem cell graft. The source of these receptors is a human donor who donated a stem cell graft to a child with acute myeloid leukemia.

This chain connects TRBV7-2 to TRBJ2-7; D remains unclear. Trimming removed 1 base at V and 7 bases at J, with 11 bases between. The CDR3 consists of 13 residues. Germline V lookup: CDR1 SGHTA, CDR2 FQGNSA. CDR3 sequence: CASSLVRHNEQYF. The CDR3 nucleotides are TGTGCCAGCAGCTTAGTTCGGCATAATGAGCAGTACTTC.

This clonotype was observed a few times. The junction does not match germline at one end; this may be a read error. The chain uses TRBV12-3 or TRBV12-4 and TRBJ2-3; D possibly corresponds to TRBD1 (6 bases). The CDR3 covers 17 residues. CDR3 DNA: TGTGCCAGCAGTTTCCGGATTCTGGCCAGGGGCACCGATACGCAGTATTTT. Translation gives CASSFRILARGTDTQYF.

The chain is built from TRBV20-1 and TRBJ2-2; tentatively, D is TRBD1 (6 bases). V dropped 3 bases and J dropped 0 bases, with 8 bases sitting between them. Per the germline V gene, CDR1 is DFQATT and CDR2 is SNEGSKA (reference sequence). The CDR3 is 14 amino acids. The CDR3 sequence is CSASGGANTGELFF. DNA for the CDR3: TGCAGTGCTAGTGGGGGCGCGAACACCGGGGAGCTGTTTTTT.

The chain has TRBV7-2 and TRBJ2-7; D not certain. Germline loops: CDR1 SGHTA, CDR2 FQGNSA. Trimming took 3 bases from V and 5 from J, leaving 11 bases between them. The CDR3 covers 13 residues. CDR3 sequence: CASSLSGMNEQYF. The CDR3 DNA is TGTGCCAGCAGCTTGAGTGGGATGAACGAGCAGTACTTC.

This clonotype was counted many times. V usage is TRBV11-2 and J usage is TRBJ2-3; 7 positions match TRBD2. J was trimmed by 6 bases and V by 6 bases; bases with no gene match: 6. The CDR3 is 13 amino acids. CDR1 and CDR2 (germline): SGHAT, FQNNGV. The CDR3 DNA follows: TGTGCCAGCAGAGGGAGGGAGGGCGATACGCAGTATTTT. As protein: CASRGREGDTQYF. Using reference TRBV11-2 and TRBJ2-3 for the parts outside the CDR3, the full variable domain is EAGVAQSPRYKIIEKRQSVAFWCNPISGHATLYWYQQILGQGPKLLIQFQNNGVVDDSQLPKDRFSAERLKGVDSTLKIQPAKLEDSAVYLCASRGREGDTQYFGPGTRLTVL.

The chain couples TRBV29-1 to TRBJ2-1; a possible D gene is TRBD1 (6 bases). Per the germline V gene, CDR1 is SQVTM and CDR2 is ANQGSEA. The CDR3 totals 14 residues. V was clipped by 2 bases and J by 3 bases, with 11 bases between them. The CDR3 sequence is CSVEPRGFYNEQFF. CDR3 nucleotide sequence: TGCAGCGTTGAACCCAGGGGCTTCTACAATGAGCAGTTCTTC.

The sample holds a few counts of this clonotype. A junction end diverges from the germline sequence, so it may reflect a read error. The chain uses TRBV29-1 and TRBJ1-2; the D is unclear. The CDR3 is 9 amino acids. Looked up from germline, CDR1 is SQVTM and CDR2 is ANQGSEA. CDR3 protein: CSGGPSSAF. The CDR3 nucleotides are TGCAGCGGTGGGCCGTCCTCCGCCTTC.

This clonotype has a handful of counts. This chain uses TRBV29-1 with TRBJ1-1, with D maybe TRBD1 (5 bases). Trimming stripped 4 bases from V and 3 bases from J, with 12 bases between. Per the germline V gene, CDR1 is SQVTM and CDR2 is ANQGSEA. This CDR3 has 13 amino acids. The CDR3 DNA follows: TGCAGCGTTGTAGGGGCGGTTCACACTGAAGCTTTCTTT. Translated: CSVVGAVHTEAFF.

This clonotype was found a few times. The rearrangement joins TRBV7-8 to TRBJ1-3, with D perhaps matching TRBD1 (6 bases). Looked up from germline, CDR1 is SGHVS and CDR2 is FQNEAQ. This CDR3 contains 18 residues. The V and J ends lost 4 bases and 0 bases respectively, with 19 bases between them. CDR3 in DNA: TGTGCCAGCAGCTCCTCTTTAACGGGACACCGCTCTGGAAACACCATATATTTT. Translation gives CASSSSLTGHRSGNTIYF.

In DNA, the CDR3 is TGTGCCAGCAGCTTATTGGGGGCGAGGTACGAGCAGTACTTC. Translation gives CASSLLGARYEQYF. The chain employs TRBV7-4 and TRBJ2-7; TRBD1 is a possible D gene (6 bases). CDR1 SGHVT and CDR2 SQSDAQ come from the germline V gene. The V and J ends lost 2 bases and 4 bases respectively, with 12 bases between them. The length of the CDR3 is 14 residues.

In this sample, this clonotype turned up many times. V usage is TRBV12-3 or TRBV12-4 and J usage is TRBJ2-5; D is possibly TRBD1 or TRBD2 (6 bases each). The CDR3 spans 13 residues. Trimming took 6 bases from V and 5 from J, leaving 13 bases between them. CDR3 nucleotide sequence: TGTGCCAGCAGCCACAGGGAGGTGGAGACCCAGTACTTC. Translating gives CASSHREVETQYF.

This clonotype came up many times. The V call is TRBV20-1, the J call TRBJ2-7, with 7 bases aligning to TRBD2. Germline CDR1 is DFQATT and CDR2 is SNEGSKA (reference sequence). V lost 5 bases, J lost 0 bases, and 7 bases stayed unmatched. The length of the CDR3 is 14 residues. The CDR3 loop reads CSAPRLADSYEQYF. In DNA form, the CDR3 reads TGCAGTGCTCCCCGACTAGCTGACTCCTACGAGCAGTACTTC.

The sample holds one count of this clonotype. The junction shows a germline mismatch at one end, possibly a read error. The V call is TRBV14, the J call TRBJ1-4; D possibly corresponds to TRBD1 (5 bases). The germline gives CDR1 SGHDN, CDR2 FVKESK. The CDR3 is 14 residues long. The CDR3 nucleotides are TGTGCCAGCGGCCAAGCAAAGGGGCAGGGAAAACTGTTTTTT. Protein: CASGQAKGQGKLFF.

At least ten counts were recorded for this clonotype. The rearrangement joins TRBV27 to TRBJ2-2, with D perhaps TRBD1 or TRBD2 (5 bases each). Per germline, CDR1 MNHEY and CDR2 SMNVEV (reference sequence). The CDR3 is 15 amino acids. The V end was cut by 8 bases, the J end by 8 bases, with 21 bases between. The CDR3 nucleotides read TGTGCCAGCCATTCCGGGACCAGAGGGATTGGGGAGCTGTTTTTT. This encodes CASHSGTRGIGELFF.

This clonotype has a count of ten or more. The chain uses TRBV4-2 and TRBJ1-4; no reliable D call. V lost 0 bases, J lost 8 bases, and 16 bases lay in between. This CDR3 comprises 16 residues. Germline loops: CDR1 LGHNA, CDR2 YNFKEQ. This CDR3 is CASSQDDSLMGEKLFF. The CDR3 DNA reads TGTGCCAGCAGCCAAGATGATAGCCTAATGGGAGAAAAACTGTTTTTT.

This sequence joins TRBV5-1 and TRBJ1-1; no reliable D call. The CDR3 loop spans 13 amino acids. The V gene's germline CDR1 is SGHRS and CDR2 YFSETQ. Trimming removed 0 bases from V and 4 bases from J, with 7 bases in between. The CDR3 loop reads CASSLEEVTEAFF. CDR3 sequence (DNA): TGCGCCAGCAGCTTGGAAGAGGTCACTGAAGCTTTCTTT.

The chain's CDR3 is CSVSRKETQYF. CDR3 in DNA: TGCAGCGTCTCTAGGAAAGAGACCCAGTACTTC. The J gene is TRBJ2-5, the V gene TRBV29-1, with D hard to call. This CDR3 is built from 11 residues. From germline, CDR1 is SQVTM and CDR2 ANQGSEA. Trimming cost V 6 bases and J 3 bases, with 8 bases left between them.

This clonotype was seen a single time. V gene TRBV29-1 combines with J gene TRBJ2-7, with D possibly TRBD1 on 5 matching bases. The germline V gene encodes CDR1 SQVTM and CDR2 ANQGSEA. Deletions cut 6 bases from V and 2 bases from J, with 14 bases between. The CDR3 spans 13 residues. DNA of the CDR3: TGCAGCGTATGGACAAGACAGACCTACGAGCAGTACTTC. Translating it yields CSVWTRQTYEQYF.

This clonotype was seen repeatedly, ten times or more. This rearrangement joins TRBV5-1 to TRBJ2-1, with D unclear. Germline V gene data show CDR1 as SGHRS and CDR2 as YFSETQ. There are 13 residues in the CDR3. Trimming stripped 0 bases from V and 7 bases from J, with 8 bases between. The CDR3 loop reads CASSLGGENEQFF. The CDR3 bases are TGCGCCAGCAGCTTGGGCGGAGAGAATGAGCAGTTCTTC.

The J gene is TRBJ1-1, the V gene TRBV11-2; 11 positions match TRBD1. The CDR3 runs 14 residues. Germline CDR1 reads SGHAT; CDR2 reads FQNNGV. The V gene end was trimmed by 5 bases and the J gene end by 3 bases; junction bases not matched to a gene: 2. CDR3 coding DNA: TGTGCCAGCAGCGCGGACAGGGGGCACACTGAAGCTTTCTTT. This translates into CASSADRGHTEAFF.

This clonotype was counted between two and nine times. The rearrangement uses TRBV6-1 and TRBJ2-3; 11 bases line up with TRBD2. Per the germline V gene, CDR1 is MNHNS and CDR2 is SASEGT. This CDR3 region has 16 residues. After removal of 1 base from V and 4 bases from J, the junction contained 4 bases not matched to a gene. The CDR3 nucleotides read TGTGCCAGCAGTGAAGATAGCGGGAGGGGAGCAGATACGCAGTATTTT. It codes for CASSEDSGRGADTQYF.

This clonotype was recorded a few times. V usage is TRBV28 and J usage is TRBJ2-6; D is undetermined. This CDR3 contains 12 residues. Germline assignment: CDR1 MDHEN and CDR2 SYDVKM. Trimming removed 3 bases at V and 6 bases at J, with 3 bases between. The CDR3 is CASSFPANVLTF. CDR3 coding DNA: TGTGCCAGCAGTTTCCCGGCCAACGTCCTGACTTTC.

This clonotype was seen at least ten times. The gene calls are TRBV6-5 and TRBJ2-1; either TRBD1 or TRBD2 may fit D (7 bases each). Looked up from germline, CDR1 is MNHEY and CDR2 is SVGAGI. Trimming took 0 bases from V and 0 from J, leaving 12 bases between them. The CDR3 runs to 17 residues. CDR3 bases: TGTGCCAGCAGTTACTCCCAGGGGGAGGGCTCCTACAATGAGCAGTTCTTC. This codes for CASSYSQGEGSYNEQFF.

This clonotype appeared a few times. This chain uses TRBV7-2 with TRBJ2-7, with TRBD1 identical over 8 bases. The germline CDR1 and CDR2 sequences are SGHTA and FQGNSA. The CDR3 has 12 amino acids. V lost 1 base to trimming and J lost 10 bases; unmatched junction nucleotides: 3. Here the CDR3 reads CASSLVGTGQYF. The CDR3, as DNA: TGTGCCAGCAGCTTAGTAGGGACAGGACAGTACTTC.

This clonotype was seen more than once but under ten times. The chain recombines TRBV9 with TRBJ2-5; TRBD2 might be the D (5 bases). Trimming stripped 0 bases from V and 5 bases from J, with 8 bases between. The CDR3 is 13 residues long. CDR1 is SGDLS, CDR2 YYNGEE, per germline. The chain's CDR3 is CASSVGRGETQYF. The CDR3 DNA reads as TGTGCCAGCAGCGTAGGACGAGGGGAGACCCAGTACTTC.

This clonotype was recorded a few times. The rearrangement uses TRBV20-1 and TRBJ1-4; TRBD1 matches at 7 bases. In germline, CDR1 is DFQATT, CDR2 SNEGSKA (reference sequence). V was pared by 4 bases and J by 7 bases, with 6 bases of the junction left unmatched. This CDR3 is built from 13 residues. The CDR3 loop reads CSAILTGPEKLFF. DNA for the CDR3: TGCAGTGCTATCCTGACAGGGCCTGAAAAACTGTTTTTT.

This sequence joins TRBV29-1 and TRBJ1-2; D gene ambiguous. Germline CDR1 is SQVTM and CDR2 is ANQGSEA. The CDR3 sequence is 14 residues long. V was shortened by 6 bases and J by 1 base, with 15 bases between the two germline ends. The CDR3 spells CSVRRNSRNYGYTF. CDR3 nucleotide sequence: TGCAGCGTCCGCCGGAACAGCCGTAACTATGGCTACACCTTC.

In DNA, the CDR3 is TGCGCCAGCAGGAGGACTAGCGAACCCACCTACGAGCAGTACTTC. It codes for CASRRTSEPTYEQYF. The rearrangement uses TRBV5-1 and TRBJ2-7; 9 bases agree with TRBD2. Per the germline V gene, CDR1 is SGHRS and CDR2 is YFSETQ. The CDR3 runs to 15 residues. J was trimmed by 2 bases and V by 5 bases; bases with no gene match: 8.